A single sample is the source of the 21 T cell receptor beta chains below, sequenced in a study of kidney transplant recipient with SARS-CoV-2 infection. One entry per CDR3 protein, called by TCRdb with MiXCR from the reads. The repertoire holds 200,000 to 300,000 distinct CDR3 sequences, with around 26% as singletons. The sample was a blood sample, taken at baseline and on day 111 from a kidney transplant recipient. The receptors were sampled from a young adult male patient who had COVID-19 and was a kidney transplant recipient. The graft donor may have contributed some T cells.

As concerns this clonotype: This could be a read error, since a much larger clone is one nucleotide away. This rearrangement joins TRBV6-5 to TRBJ1-5; D is undetermined. Germline-derived CDR1 and CDR2 are MNHEY and SVGAGI. The CDR3 is 13 amino acids. V lost 10 bases, J lost 7 bases, and 17 bases lay in between. CDR3 in amino acids: CANIGQMGQPQHF. The DNA for the CDR3 is TGTGCCAACATAGGGCAGATGGGACAGCCCCAGCATTTT.

Comments on this clonotype: Given a much more abundant clone one base away, this may be a read error. This chain links TRBV5-6 with TRBJ1-2; D is unclear. Germline lookup yields CDR1 SGHDT and CDR2 YYEEEE. The CDR3 contains 15 residues. CDR3 nucleotides: TGTGCCAGCAGCTTAGTACACTTTTCTAACTATGGCTACATCTTC. Translation gives CASSLVHFSNYGYIF. The entire variable domain, with the rest obtained from reference TRBV5-6 and TRBJ1-2, is as follows: DAGVTQSPTHLIKTRGQQVTLRCSPKSGHDTVSWYQQALGQGPQFIFQYYEEEERQRGNFPDRFSGHQFPNYSSELNVNALLLGDSALYLCASSLVHFSNYGYIFGSGTRLTVV.

A word on this clonotype: Just one base apart from a much larger clone, this may be a read error. The chain joins TRBV7-1 to TRBJ1-2; the D is unclear. TRBV7-1 is annotated as an ORF whose role is uncertain. The CDR3 spans 17 residues. Trimming took off 5 bases at V and 4 bases at J, with 23 bases between the two ends. CDR3 in amino acids: CASSNTAHEGKTYGYTF. The CDR3 coding sequence is TGTGCCAGCAGCAATACGGCTCACGAGGGAAAGACCTATGGCTACACCTTC.

Comment on this clonotype: A much larger clone sits a single nucleotide away, making a read error possible. The chain couples TRBV6-5 to TRBJ1-5, with no clear D. The germline gives CDR1 MNHEY, CDR2 SVGAGI. The CDR3 has 12 amino acids. The CDR3 is CTSGEVNQPQHF. CDR3 coding DNA: TGTACCAGCGGAGAGGTAAATCAGCCCCAGCATTTT.

In this sample, this clonotype turned up many times. The rearrangement joins TRBV30 to TRBJ1-1; D is unresolved. The CDR3 sequence is 14 residues long. The germline V gene encodes CDR1 GTSNPN and CDR2 SVGIG (reference sequence). With 2 bases removed from V and 3 bases from J, the gap between germline ends came to 13 bases. The CDR3 nucleotides read TGTGCCTGGAGTTTGGGGATGAAGGACACTGAAGCTTTCTTT. As protein: CAWSLGMKDTEAFF.

This clonotype was counted at least ten times. Germline is not matched at one junction end, which may reflect a read error. The V call is TRBV16, the J call TRBJ1-2; D remains unclear. Looked up from germline, CDR1 is KGHSY and CDR2 is FQNENV. The CDR3 has 17 residues. CDR3 sequence (DNA): TGTGCCAGCAGCCCGCGGACGGTCGTTAGAAAGACCTATGGCTACACCTTT. Its protein product is CASSPRTVVRKTYGYTF.

This clonotype has a count of ten or more. V and J are TRBV7-2 and TRBJ2-2; 9 nucleotides align to TRBD2. The CDR3 sequence is 15 residues long. The germline CDR1 and CDR2 sequences are SGHTA and FQGNSA. With 5 bases clipped from V and 1 base from J, the junction kept 2 bases outside the gene matches. The CDR3 DNA reads as TGTGCCAGCAGCGAACTAGCGGGGAACACCGGGGAGCTGTTTTTT. Amino acid sequence: CASSELAGNTGELFF.

A word on this clonotype: A much larger clone is a single base away; this may be a read error. The CDR3 here is CASSQAPTSTSAITGELFF. The CDR3 DNA reads TGTGCCAGCAGCCAAGCTCCTACTAGCACTTCGGCCATCACCGGGGAGCTGTTTTTT. The chain couples TRBV3-1 to TRBJ2-2, with a possible D match to TRBD2 (6 bases). In germline, CDR1 is LGHDT, CDR2 YNNKEL (reference sequence). CDR3 length equals 19 residues. Trimming took off 1 base at V and 4 bases at J, with 22 bases between the two ends.

This clonotype came up many times. CDR3 region: CASSLLRRDTGELFF. In DNA form, the CDR3 reads TGTGCCAGCAGTTTACTACGAAGGGACACCGGGGAGCTGTTTTTT. V gene TRBV6-5 combines with J gene TRBJ2-2; D is uncertain. V was shortened by 4 bases and J by 3 bases, with 12 bases between the two germline ends. The V gene's germline CDR1 is MNHEY and CDR2 SVGAGI. The CDR3 is 15 amino acids.

Details on this clonotype: Being one base from a much bigger clone, this may be a read error. This rearrangement joins TRBV3-1 to TRBJ2-2, with 7 bases matching TRBD2. CDR3 length equals 14 residues. The germline V gene has CDR1 LGHDT and CDR2 YNNKEL (reference sequence). The DNA for the CDR3 is TGTACCAGCAGCCAAGATGGGGGGGTCGGGGAGCTGTTTTTT. It specifies CTSSQDGGVGELFF. Filled out from reference TRBV3-1 and TRBJ2-2, the complete variable domain reads DTAVSQTPKYLVTQMGNDKSIKCEQNLGHDTMYWYKQDSKKFLKIMFSYNNKELIINETVPNRFSPKSPDKAHLNLHINSLELGDSAVYFCTSSQDGGVGELFFGEGSRLTVL.

This clonotype was detected a few times. CDR3 sequence reads: CASSLGVSSNQPQHF. CDR3 nucleotides: TGTGCCAGCAGCCTTGGAGTATCGAGCAATCAGCCCCAGCATTTT. The chain employs TRBV4-2 and TRBJ1-5; D uncertain. CDR3 length: 15 amino acids. Trimming shortened V by 4 bases and J by 1 base, and 11 bases separated the two germline ends. Looked up from germline, CDR1 is LGHNA and CDR2 is YNFKEQ.

This clonotype was recorded only once. A much larger clone differs from this one at a single base, so this may be a read error. This chain connects TRBV24-1 to TRBJ1-5; D uncertain. V lost 5 bases, J lost 3 bases, and 10 bases lay in between. The CDR3 is made up of 14 amino acids. CDR1 KGHDR and CDR2 SFDVKD come from the germline V gene. CDR3 amino acids: CATSGSGNNQPQHF. CDR3 sequence (DNA): TGTGCCACCAGTGGTTCAGGTAACAATCAGCCCCAGCATTTT.

This clonotype was found many times. The chain links TRBV6-2 or TRBV6-3 to TRBJ2-3; 8 bases fit TRBD2. Germline CDR1 reads MNHEY; CDR2 reads SVGEGT. V shed 6 bases, J shed 8 bases, and the junction held 22 bases outside the gene matches. The CDR3 totals 18 residues. CDR3 residues: CASSPHGGRRSPGGTQYF. CDR3 nucleotide sequence: TGTGCCAGCAGCCCCCACGGCGGGAGGCGTTCTCCCGGGGGTACGCAGTATTTT.

This clonotype showed up many times. The chain links TRBV4-1 to TRBJ2-2, with 8 bases that match TRBD2. The V and J ends lost 4 bases and 0 bases, in that order; junction bases with no gene match: 4. The CDR3 runs 16 residues. Germline CDR1 and CDR2: MGHRA and YSYEKL. The CDR3 sequence: CASSLIAGTNTGELFF. The CDR3, as DNA: TGCGCCAGCAGCCTTATAGCGGGGACGAACACCGGGGAGCTGTTTTTT.

On this clonotype: Just one base apart from a much larger clone, this may be a read error. V is TRBV27 and J is TRBJ1-5; D is possibly TRBD1 (6 bases). The CDR3 is made up of 14 amino acids. Trimming stripped 6 bases from V and 6 bases from J, with 15 bases between. Germline CDR1 reads MNHEY; CDR2 reads SMNVEV (reference sequence). CDR3 protein: CASRPGQISQPQHF. The CDR3 coding sequence is TGTGCCAGCAGACCCGGACAGATTAGTCAGCCCCAGCATTTT.

Points on this clonotype: This could be a read error, since a much larger clone is one nucleotide away. The chain joins TRBV6-6 to TRBJ2-1; D is ambiguous. The CDR3 contains 14 residues. Germline V gives CDR1 MNHNY, CDR2 SVGAGI (reference sequence). CDR3 loop: CANSLDRSYNEQFF. The CDR3 nucleotides read TGTGCCAACAGTCTGGATCGGTCCTACAATGAGCAGTTCTTC.

Regarding this clonotype: This could be a read error, since a much larger clone is one nucleotide away. The chain has TRBV4-2 and TRBJ2-1; D call uncertain. Looked up from germline, CDR1 is LGHNA and CDR2 is YNFKEQ. This CDR3 has 14 residues. The CDR3 DNA reads TGTGCCAGCGGCCAAGTGAGTGTTATCGATGAGCAGTTCTTC. Translated: CASGQVSVIDEQFF.

Regarding this clonotype: A read error is possible here, since a much larger clone lies one base away. This chain joins TRBV5-1 and TRBJ2-7, with a possible D match to TRBD1 (6 bases). This CDR3 is 15 amino acids long. V was cut by 4 bases and J by 6 bases, with 20 bases left in between. Germline CDR1 reads SGHRS; CDR2 reads YFSETQ. CDR3 residues: CASSLLWDGQSEQYF. In nucleotides, the CDR3 is TGCGCCAGCAGCCTGCTGTGGGACGGACAGTCCGAGCAGTACTTC.

As to this clonotype: A much larger clone sits a single nucleotide away, making a read error possible. CDR3 sequence reads: CASSLSRDNGQFF. The CDR3 DNA reads as TGCGCCAGCAGCCTATCCAGGGACAATGGGCAGTTCTTC. The chain recombines TRBV5-1 with TRBJ2-1; possibly TRBD1 for D (6 bases). Germline CDR1 and CDR2: SGHRS and YFSETQ. The CDR3 is 13 residues long.

In regard to this clonotype: This may be a read error: a much more frequent sequence differs by one nucleotide. This sequence joins TRBV16 and TRBJ1-2; D gene unclear. Germline V gene sequence: CDR1 KGHSY, CDR2 FQNENV. Between the trimmed V and J ends, which lost 5 bases and 4 bases, there was a span of 23 bases. The CDR3 covers 17 residues. CDR3 in DNA: TGTGCCAGCAGCTTGAGCTTGGTCGCTAGAAAGACCTATGGCTACACCTTC. Translating gives CASSLSLVARKTYGYTF.

This clonotype was observed at least ten times. The chain employs TRBV7-8 and TRBJ1-2; D not certain. The CDR3 loop spans 17 amino acids. V was pared by 5 bases and J by 4 bases, with 23 bases between. Germline CDR1 SGHVS, CDR2 FQNEAQ. For the CDR3, the DNA is TGTGCCAGCAGCGAGACGGGGTTTACCCGAAAGACCTATGGCTACACCTTC. Encoded protein: CASSETGFTRKTYGYTF.